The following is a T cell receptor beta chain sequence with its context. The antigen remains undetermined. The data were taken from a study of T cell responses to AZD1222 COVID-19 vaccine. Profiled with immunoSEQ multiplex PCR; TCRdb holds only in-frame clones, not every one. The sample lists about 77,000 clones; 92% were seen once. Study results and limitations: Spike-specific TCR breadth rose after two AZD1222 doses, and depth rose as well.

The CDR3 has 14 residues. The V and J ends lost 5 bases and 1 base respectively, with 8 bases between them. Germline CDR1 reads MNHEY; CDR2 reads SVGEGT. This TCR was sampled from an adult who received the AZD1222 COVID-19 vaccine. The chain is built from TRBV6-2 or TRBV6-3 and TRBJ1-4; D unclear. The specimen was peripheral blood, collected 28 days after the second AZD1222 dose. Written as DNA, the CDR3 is TGTGCCAGCAGTATCCCGGAAACTAATGAAAAACTGTTTTTT. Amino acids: CASSIPETNEKLFF.